This T cell receptor beta chain comes out of a study of blood T cell repertoires in COVID-19. The CDR3 extends over 13 amino acids. Germline CDR1 is MNHEY and CDR2 is SMNVEV (reference sequence). The V gene lost 6 bases and the J gene lost 5 bases, with 13 bases spanning the gap. Only in-frame clones appear in the TCRdb table, and some are missing; sequencing was by immunoSEQ multiplex PCR. The sample yields around 180,000 clones, around three quarters seen once. The sequencing sample was made of peripheral blood. The V gene is TRBV27, the J gene TRBJ1-1, with D tentatively TRBD1 (6 bases). This TCR came from a man aged 70 or older with active or convalescent COVID-19. The CDR3 nucleotides read TGTGCCAGCAGCCCCGGCAGGGGAACTGAAGCTTTCTTT. Protein: CASSPGRGTEAFF.